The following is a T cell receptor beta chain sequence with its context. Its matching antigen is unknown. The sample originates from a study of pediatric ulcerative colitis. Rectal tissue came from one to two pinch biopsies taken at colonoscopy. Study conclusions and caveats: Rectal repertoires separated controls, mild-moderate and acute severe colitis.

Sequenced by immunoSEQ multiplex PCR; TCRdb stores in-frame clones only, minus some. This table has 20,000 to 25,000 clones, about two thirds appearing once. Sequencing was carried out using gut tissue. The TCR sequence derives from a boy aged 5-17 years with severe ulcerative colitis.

The CDR3 spells CASSFTGLLSNQPQHF. CDR3 coding DNA: TGTGCCAGCAGTTTTACAGGGCTTCTAAGCAATCAGCCCCAGCATTTT. The chain combines TRBV28 with TRBJ1-5, with D possibly TRBD1 on 6 matching bases. V was trimmed by 3 bases and J by 1 base, leaving 13 bases between them. Germline lookup yields CDR1 MDHEN and CDR2 SYDVKM. CDR3 size: 16 residues.